This T cell receptor beta chain was observed in a study of cytomegalovirus exposure and HLA in healthy donors. Study outcomes and limitations: In a later analysis, at a false discovery rate of 0.05, over 15,000 TCR beta sequences matched HLA alleles. Several of the most significant clusters appeared linked to common viral pathogens, based on a later analysis. Most of the CMV-associated TCR beta chains (in a later analysis) appeared to be HLA-restricted.

Turning to this clone: Antigen: not known.

PCR employed 60 Vbeta and 13 Jbeta primers. This table comes from immunoSEQ multiplex PCR, and its TCRdb copy is limited to in-frame clones, with some not included. The sample holds about 150,000 clones, about 75% seen once. The V end lost 5 bases, the J end lost 5 bases, and 16 bases lay between the germline ends. Germline CDR1 is SGHRS and CDR2 is YFSETQ. CDR3 length: 15 amino acids. This chain connects TRBV5-1 to TRBJ2-2; D gene uncertain. The receptor's source is a man aged 25 to 45 in good health and CMV-seronegative. Sequencing was done on a sample of PBMCs. The CDR3 DNA reads as TGCGCCAGCAGTAGATCCTACACAGAGACCGGGGAGCTGTTTTTT. It yields the protein CASSRSYTETGELFF. The full variable domain, with the rest looked up from reference TRBV5-1 and TRBJ2-2, is KAGVTQTPRYLIKTRGQQVTLSCSPISGHRSVSWYQQTPGQGLQFLFEYFSETQRNKGNFPGRFSGRQFSNSRSEMNVSTLELGDSALYLCASSRSYTETGELFFGEGSRLTVL.